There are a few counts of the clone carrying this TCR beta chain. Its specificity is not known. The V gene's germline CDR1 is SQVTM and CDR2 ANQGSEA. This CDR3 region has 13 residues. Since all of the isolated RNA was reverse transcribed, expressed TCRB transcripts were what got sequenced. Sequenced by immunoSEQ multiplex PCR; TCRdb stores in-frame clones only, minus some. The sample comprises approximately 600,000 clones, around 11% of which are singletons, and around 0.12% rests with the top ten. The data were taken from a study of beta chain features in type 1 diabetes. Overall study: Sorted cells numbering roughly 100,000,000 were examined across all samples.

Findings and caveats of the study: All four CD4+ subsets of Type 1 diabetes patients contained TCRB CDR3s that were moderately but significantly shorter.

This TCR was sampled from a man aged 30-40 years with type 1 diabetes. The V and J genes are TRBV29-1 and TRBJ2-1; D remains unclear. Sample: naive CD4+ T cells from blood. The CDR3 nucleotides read TGCAGTTTGGGGAAGGGTTTTAACAATGAGCAGTTCTTC. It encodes CSLGKGFNNEQFF.